The rows below give T cell receptor beta chains drawn from one sample of a study of shared clonotypes between healthy human individuals. TCRdb's table, derived via immunoSEQ multiplex PCR, lists solely in-frame clones and lacks some. The table lists 950,000 to 1,200,000 clones, around three quarters of them singletons, with 0.89% in the top ten. The sequenced material came from memory CD4+ T cells from PBMCs. Receptors originate from a young man in good health. Some clones in this sample may be carry-over from other donors' samples. The CDR3 runs from the conserved cysteine through the conserved F or W. Fields, in order: V gene, clone size, D gene, J gene, CDR3 DNA, CDR3 protein. The D gene is left open where the match is weak. The size field is filled for only some rows; it gives once, few, many or a size class.

TRBV4-1	NA	NA	TRBJ2-3	TGCGCCAGCAGCCAAGATGGCGGAGATACGCAGTATTTT	CASSQDGGDTQYF
TRBV7-3	NA	NA	TRBJ1-1	TGTGCCAGCAGCTTACGGATGAACACTGAAGCTTTCTTT	CASSLRMNTEAFF
TRBV13	NA	NA	TRBJ2-7	TGTGCCAGTAGCTTAGCGTCAGCCCCTCGGGTGCAGTACTTC	CASSLASAPRVQYF
TRBV19	NA	NA	TRBJ2-7	TGTGCCAGTAGTATAGTTGGGGGCGGAGAGCAGTACTTC	CASSIVGGGEQYF
TRBV29-1	NA	NA	TRBJ1-2	TGCAGCGTTGAAATCGGCCAGAGATATGGCTACACCTTC	CSVEIGQRYGYTF
TRBV30	NA	NA	TRBJ1-2	TGTGCCTGGAGTGTACTTGACTATCCAGGCTACACCTTC	CAWSVLDYPGYTF
TRBV6-5	NA	NA	TRBJ2-5	TGTGCCAGCAGTTTTAAACAGGGTTCTGAGGAAGAGACCCAGTACTTC	CASSFKQGSEEETQYF
TRBV19	NA	NA	TRBJ2-2	TGTGCCAGTAGTATACGGGGCGCCGGGGAGCTGTTTTTT	CASSIRGAGELFF
TRBV6-1	NA	TRBD1	TRBJ2-7	TGTGCCAGCCGCCCTAGACAGGGGGTGAACGAGCAGTACTTC	CASRPRQGVNEQYF
TRBV5-6	few	NA	TRBJ2-3	TGTGCCAGCAGCTTAGGGCCCCCAACAGGAGATACGCAGTATTTT	CASSLGPPTGDTQYF
TRBV29-1	NA	NA	TRBJ2-7	TGCAGCGCCGGGGGGCTAGTTCCGTACGAGCAGTACTTC	CSAGGLVPYEQYF
TRBV5-4	NA	TRBD1	TRBJ1-1	TGTGCCAGCAGCTTGGGGGTACAGGGGGGAGAAACTGAAGCTTTCTTT	CASSLGVQGGETEAFF
TRBV30	NA	NA	TRBJ2-1	TGTGCCTGGAGTACGCAGACAACGAGTGAGCAGTTCTTC	CAWSTQTTSEQFF
TRBV28	NA	NA	TRBJ1-5	TGTGCCAGCAGTTTATCAACAGGTACCAATCAGCCCCAGCATTTT	CASSLSTGTNQPQHF
TRBV7-9	many	TRBD1	TRBJ2-7	TGTGCCAGCAGCTTCCGGGACAGCCACTACGAGCAGTACTTC	CASSFRDSHYEQYF
TRBV5-1	NA	TRBD2	TRBJ2-1	TGCGCCAGCAAAACCGGGACTAGCGGGAGCGAGCAGTTCTTC	CASKTGTSGSEQFF
TRBV5-1	few	NA	TRBJ1-1	TGCGCCAGCAGCTTTCACAGGGAGGACACTGAAGCTTTCTTT	CASSFHREDTEAFF
TRBV7-9	NA	NA	TRBJ2-1	TGTGCCAGCAGCAGGAATGAGCAGTTCTTC	CASSRNEQFF
TRBV7-8	NA	NA	TRBJ2-5	TGTGCCAGCCGGGTATCTGGGCCCGAGACCCAGTACTTC	CASRVSGPETQYF
TRBV19	once	NA	TRBJ2-5	TGTGCCAGTAGTGAACAGGATGGCGTAGGGGGGACCCAGTACTTC	CASSEQDGVGGTQYF
TRBV7-2	NA	TRBD2	TRBJ2-1	TGTGCCAGCAGCTTAGCCGGGAGGGTCCGCGATGAGCAGTTCTTC	CASSLAGRVRDEQFF
TRBV28	NA	TRBD1	TRBJ1-2	TGTGCCAGCAGTTTTAGGGACAGGGGTTTCTATGGCTACACCTTC	CASSFRDRGFYGYTF
TRBV27	NA	NA	TRBJ2-7	TGTGCCAGCAGTTCCCCGGGGCAGGCCACCTACGAGCAGTACTTC	CASSSPGQATYEQYF
TRBV2	NA	TRBD2	TRBJ2-1	TGTGCCAGCAGGCGTGCGGGGGGAGGGTCCAATGAGCAGTTCTTC	CASRRAGGGSNEQFF
TRBV5-5	NA	NA	TRBJ1-4	TGTGCCAGCAGCCGGACGGGCGCCAATGAAAAACTGTTTTTT	CASSRTGANEKLFF
TRBV7-2	NA	TRBD2	TRBJ2-2	TGTGCCAGCAGCTTAGCGGCCGGGAGGGTTATTAACACCGGGGAGCTGTTTTTT	CASSLAAGRVINTGELFF
TRBV11-3	NA	NA	TRBJ2-3	TGTGCCAGCAGCTGGGGTAGAAGCACAGATACGCAGTATTTT	CASSWGRSTDTQYF
TRBV19	NA	NA	TRBJ1-1	TGTGCCAGTAGTATAAGGCTGGCCACTGAAGCTTTCTTT	CASSIRLATEAFF
TRBV7-9	NA	NA	TRBJ2-3	TGTGCCAGCAGCTCCAATTTTTGGACGGTTGTACCCACAGATACGCAGTATTTT	CASSSNFWTVVPTDTQYF
TRBV6-5	NA	NA	TRBJ2-3	TGTGCCAGCAGCAAGAGGACAGCAGATACGCAGTATTTT	CASSKRTADTQYF
TRBV27	NA	TRBD1	TRBJ2-7	TGTGCCAGCAGTTCCCGGGACAGAGGATACGAGCAGTACTTC	CASSSRDRGYEQYF
TRBV6-6	NA	TRBD1	TRBJ1-2	TGTGCCAGCAGCCCCCGGACAGGGGCCTATGGCTACACCTTC	CASSPRTGAYGYTF
TRBV28	NA	TRBD1	TRBJ1-1	TGTGCCAGCGGCTTTATACCGACAGGGGTTATGAACACTGAAGCTTTCTTT	CASGFIPTGVMNTEAFF
TRBV30	NA	NA	TRBJ1-5	TGTGCCTGGAGCTCGGGCCGGGATCAGCCCCAGCATTTT	CAWSSGRDQPQHF
TRBV28	NA	NA	TRBJ1-3	TGTGCCAGCAGTTTCGGGGGGGCTGGAAACACCATATATTTT	CASSFGGAGNTIYF
TRBV29-1	NA	TRBD2	TRBJ2-3	TGCAGCGTTGTTCCCGGACTAGCACCGGATACGCAGTATTTT	CSVVPGLAPDTQYF